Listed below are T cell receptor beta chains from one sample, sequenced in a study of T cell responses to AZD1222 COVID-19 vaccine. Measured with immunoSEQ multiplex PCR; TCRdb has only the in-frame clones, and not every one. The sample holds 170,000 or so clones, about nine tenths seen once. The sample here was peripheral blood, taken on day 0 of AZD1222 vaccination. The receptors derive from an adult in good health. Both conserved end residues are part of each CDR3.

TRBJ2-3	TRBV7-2	CASSSSGGGADTQYF
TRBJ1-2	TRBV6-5	CATQQGTDYGYTF
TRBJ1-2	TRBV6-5	CASRRDNNYGYTF
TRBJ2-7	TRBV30	CAYQGASVYEQYF
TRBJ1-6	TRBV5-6	CASSLVSEDSPLHF
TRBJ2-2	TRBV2	CASSEVGDTGELFF
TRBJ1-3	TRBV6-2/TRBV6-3	CASSVDPTGRSGNTIYF
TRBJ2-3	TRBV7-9	CASSLMGTDTQYF
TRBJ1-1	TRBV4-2	CASSQDRGEKAFF
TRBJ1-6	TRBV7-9	CASTRGGNSPLHF
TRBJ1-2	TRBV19	CASSILGDSDGYTF
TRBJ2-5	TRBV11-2	CASSLGAAGETQYF
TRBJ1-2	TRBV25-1	CASSELGTGANYGYTF
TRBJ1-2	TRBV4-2	CASSPIDTGGSYGYTF
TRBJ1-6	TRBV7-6	CASSLAGLGNSPLHF
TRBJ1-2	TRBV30	CAWSVGRGIYGYTF
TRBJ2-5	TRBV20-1	CSASGGETQYF
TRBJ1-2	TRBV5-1	CASSQEGGGYTF
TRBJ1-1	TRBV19	CASSIGTVNTEAFF
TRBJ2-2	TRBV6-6	CASLPGGYTGELFF
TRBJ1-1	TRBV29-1	CSASIRSEAFF
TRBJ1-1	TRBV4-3	CASSHQRGANTEAFF
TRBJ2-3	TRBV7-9	CASSGIRGGISTDTQYF
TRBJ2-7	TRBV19	CATTPPTGLDEQYF
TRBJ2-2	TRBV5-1	CASSTQGATGELFF
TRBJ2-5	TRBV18	CASSPPSGGAIGETQYF
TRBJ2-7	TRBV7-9	CASSQGGPGYEQYF
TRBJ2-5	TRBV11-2	CASSLEGSGTQYF
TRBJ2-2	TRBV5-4	CASSPRGLNTGELFF
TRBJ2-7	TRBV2	CASEGGALSYEQYF
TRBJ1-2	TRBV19	CASSPVDSLLYGYTF